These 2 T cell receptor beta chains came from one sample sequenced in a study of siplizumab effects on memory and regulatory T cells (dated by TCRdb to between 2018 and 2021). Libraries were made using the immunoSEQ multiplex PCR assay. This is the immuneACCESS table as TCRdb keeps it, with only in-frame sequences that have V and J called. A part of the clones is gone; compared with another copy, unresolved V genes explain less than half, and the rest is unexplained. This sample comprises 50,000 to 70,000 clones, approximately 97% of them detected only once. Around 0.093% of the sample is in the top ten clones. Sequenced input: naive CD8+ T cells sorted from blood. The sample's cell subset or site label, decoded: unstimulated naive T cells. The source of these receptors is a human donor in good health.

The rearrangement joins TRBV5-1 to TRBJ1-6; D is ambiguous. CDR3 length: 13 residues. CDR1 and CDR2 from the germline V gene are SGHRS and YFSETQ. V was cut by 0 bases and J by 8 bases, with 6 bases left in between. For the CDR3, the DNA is TGCGCCAGCAGCTTGGGCGGGGATTCACCCCTCCACTTT. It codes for CASSLGGDSPLHF.

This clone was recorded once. The CDR3 DNA reads as TGTGCCAGCAGAACCGGGACAGGAAACACTGAAGCTTTCTTT. It codes for CASRTGTGNTEAFF. The J gene is TRBJ1-1, the V gene TRBV6-5; 8 bases match TRBD1. In germline, CDR1 is MNHEY, CDR2 SVGAGI. Losses at the gene ends were 6 bases for V and 2 bases for J; bases not matched to a gene: 5. This CDR3 spans 14 amino acids.